In its sample, the clone carrying this T cell receptor (beta chain) was seen once. Methods used by the authors: Estimation of nucleated cell counts relied on the amplification of reference gene primers. Measured with immunoSEQ multiplex PCR; TCRdb has only the in-frame clones, and not every one. The DNA gave D and trimming, while V, J and clone size come from that table. The data hold just over 150,000 clones, with 88% observed a single time. These data are taken from a study of blood T cell repertoires in COVID-19. Overall study context: The samples span acute and convalescent COVID-19 from the United States, Italy and Spain. PBMCs, B-cell-depleted T cells, or T cells were the source of the cDNA or gDNA that made up the material.

The germline gives CDR1 GTSNPN, CDR2 SVGIG (reference sequence). The CDR3 is 13 residues long. Trimming pared 0 bases from V and 6 bases from J, leaving 9 bases between. The TCR sequence derives from a woman in her seventies with acute or convalescent COVID-19. Material for sequencing was peripheral blood. The chain links TRBV30 to TRBJ1-5; a possible D gene is TRBD1 (6 bases). The CDR3 reads CAWSVAGAQPQHF. The CDR3 bases are TGTGCCTGGAGTGTAGCGGGGGCTCAGCCCCAGCATTTT.